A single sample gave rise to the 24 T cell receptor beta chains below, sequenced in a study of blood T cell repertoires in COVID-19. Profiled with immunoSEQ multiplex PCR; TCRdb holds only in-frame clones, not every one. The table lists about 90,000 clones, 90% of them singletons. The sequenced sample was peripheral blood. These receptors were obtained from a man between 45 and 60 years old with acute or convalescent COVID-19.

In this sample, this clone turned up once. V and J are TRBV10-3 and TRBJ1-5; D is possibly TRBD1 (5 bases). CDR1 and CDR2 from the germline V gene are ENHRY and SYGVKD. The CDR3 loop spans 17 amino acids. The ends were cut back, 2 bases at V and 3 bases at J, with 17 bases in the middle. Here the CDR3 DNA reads TGTGCCATCAGTGAGCGTCGTGGGGGGGGGTACAATCAGCCCCAGCATTTT. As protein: CAISERRGGGYNQPQHF.

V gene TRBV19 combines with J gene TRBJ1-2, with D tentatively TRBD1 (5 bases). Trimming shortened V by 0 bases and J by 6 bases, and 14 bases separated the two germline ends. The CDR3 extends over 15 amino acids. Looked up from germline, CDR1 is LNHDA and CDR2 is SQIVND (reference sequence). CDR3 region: CASSIDINRNNGYTF. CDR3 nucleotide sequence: TGTGCCAGTAGTATAGATATAAACAGGAACAATGGCTACACCTTC. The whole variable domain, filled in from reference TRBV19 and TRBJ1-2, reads DGGITQSPKYLFRKEGQNVTLSCEQNLNHDAMYWYRQDPGQGLRLIYYSQIVNDFQKGDIAEGYSVSREKKESFPLTVTSAQKNPTAFYLCASSIDINRNNGYTFGSGTRLTVV.

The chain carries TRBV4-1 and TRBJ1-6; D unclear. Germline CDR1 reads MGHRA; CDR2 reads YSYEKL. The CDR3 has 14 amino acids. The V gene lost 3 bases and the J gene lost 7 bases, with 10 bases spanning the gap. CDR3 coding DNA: TGCGCCAGCAGCCACCCGACACGCAATTCACCCCTCCACTTT. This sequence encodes CASSHPTRNSPLHF.

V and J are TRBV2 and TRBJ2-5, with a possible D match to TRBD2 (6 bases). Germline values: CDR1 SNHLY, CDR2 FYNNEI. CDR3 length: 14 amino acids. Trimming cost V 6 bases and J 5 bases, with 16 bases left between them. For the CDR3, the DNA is TGTGCCAGCAGCGGGGACTTGCCCTACGAGACCCAGTACTTC. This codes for CASSGDLPYETQYF.

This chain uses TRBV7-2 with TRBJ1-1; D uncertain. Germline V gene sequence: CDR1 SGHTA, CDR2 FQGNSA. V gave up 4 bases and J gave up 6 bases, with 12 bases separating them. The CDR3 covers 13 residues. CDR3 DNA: TGTGCCAGCAGCTACGGGTATGCCGCTGAAGCTTTCTTT. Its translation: CASSYGYAAEAFF.

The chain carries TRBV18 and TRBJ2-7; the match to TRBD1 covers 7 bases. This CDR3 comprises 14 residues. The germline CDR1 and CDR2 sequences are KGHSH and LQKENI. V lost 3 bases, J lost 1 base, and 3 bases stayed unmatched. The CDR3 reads CASSPRQGSYEQYF. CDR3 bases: TGTGCCAGCTCACCCCGACAGGGATCCTACGAGCAGTACTTC. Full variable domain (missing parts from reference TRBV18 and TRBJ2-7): NAGVMQNPRHLVRRRGQEARLRCSPMKGHSHVYWYRQLPEEGLKFMVYLQKENIIDESGMPKERFSAEFPKEGPSILRIQQVVRGDSAAYFCASSPRQGSYEQYFGPGTRLTVT.

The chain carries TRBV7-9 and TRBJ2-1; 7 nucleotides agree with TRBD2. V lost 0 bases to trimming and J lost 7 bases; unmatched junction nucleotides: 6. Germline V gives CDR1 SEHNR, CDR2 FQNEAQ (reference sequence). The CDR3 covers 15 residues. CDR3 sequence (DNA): TGTGCCAGCAGCTTAGCCCTGACTAGCAGGAATGAGCAGTTCTTC. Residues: CASSLALTSRNEQFF.

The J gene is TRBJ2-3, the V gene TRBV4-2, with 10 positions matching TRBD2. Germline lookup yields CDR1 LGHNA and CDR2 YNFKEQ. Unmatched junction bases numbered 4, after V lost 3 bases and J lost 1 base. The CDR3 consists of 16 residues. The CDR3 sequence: CASSQGGTSGTDTQYF. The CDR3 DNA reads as TGTGCCAGCAGCCAGGGTGGGACTAGCGGCACAGATACGCAGTATTTT.

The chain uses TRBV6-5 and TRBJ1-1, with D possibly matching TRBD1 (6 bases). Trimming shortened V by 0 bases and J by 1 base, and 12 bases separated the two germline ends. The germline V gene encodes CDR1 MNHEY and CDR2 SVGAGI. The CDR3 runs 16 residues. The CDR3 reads CASSYSRQGPNTEAFF. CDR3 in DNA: TGTGCCAGCAGTTACTCGAGGCAGGGGCCGAACACTGAAGCTTTCTTT.

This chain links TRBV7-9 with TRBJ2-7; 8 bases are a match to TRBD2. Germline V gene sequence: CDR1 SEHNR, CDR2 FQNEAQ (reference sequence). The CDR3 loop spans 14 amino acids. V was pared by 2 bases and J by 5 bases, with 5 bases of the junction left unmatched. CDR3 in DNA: TGTGCCAGCAGCTTAACGGGAGGGCCCCACGAGCAGTACTTC. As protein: CASSLTGGPHEQYF.

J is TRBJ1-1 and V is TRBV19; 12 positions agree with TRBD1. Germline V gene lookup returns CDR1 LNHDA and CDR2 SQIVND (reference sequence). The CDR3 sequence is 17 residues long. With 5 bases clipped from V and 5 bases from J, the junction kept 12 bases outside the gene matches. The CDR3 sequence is CASSDRDRGLRGTEAFF. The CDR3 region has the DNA TGTGCCAGTAGTGACCGGGACAGGGGGCTAAGGGGGACTGAAGCTTTCTTT.

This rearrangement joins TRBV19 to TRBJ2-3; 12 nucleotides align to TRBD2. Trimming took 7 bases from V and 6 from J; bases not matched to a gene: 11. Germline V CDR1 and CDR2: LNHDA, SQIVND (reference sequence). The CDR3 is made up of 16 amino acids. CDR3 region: CASTHRLAGDKDTQYF. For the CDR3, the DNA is TGTGCCAGTACCCATAGACTAGCGGGAGATAAGGATACGCAGTATTTT.

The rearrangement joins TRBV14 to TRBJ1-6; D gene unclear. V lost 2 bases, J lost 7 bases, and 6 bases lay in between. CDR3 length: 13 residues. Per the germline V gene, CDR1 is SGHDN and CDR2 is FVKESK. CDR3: CASSQRLNSPLHF. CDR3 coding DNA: TGTGCCAGCAGCCAACGGTTGAATTCACCCCTCCACTTT.

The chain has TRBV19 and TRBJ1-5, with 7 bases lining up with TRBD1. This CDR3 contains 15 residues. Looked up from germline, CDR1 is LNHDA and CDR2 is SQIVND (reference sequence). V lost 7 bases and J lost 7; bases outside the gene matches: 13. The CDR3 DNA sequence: TGTGCCAGTAACACCCCTCTCAGGGGGAGCCAGCCCCAGCATTTT. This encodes CASNTPLRGSQPQHF.

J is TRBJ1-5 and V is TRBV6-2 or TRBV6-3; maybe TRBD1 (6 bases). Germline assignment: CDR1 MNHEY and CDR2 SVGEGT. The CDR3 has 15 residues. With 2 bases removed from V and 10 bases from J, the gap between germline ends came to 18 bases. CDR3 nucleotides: TGTGCCAGCAGTTACGCGCAGACAGGCGGGGGTCCCCAGCATTTT. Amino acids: CASSYAQTGGGPQHF.

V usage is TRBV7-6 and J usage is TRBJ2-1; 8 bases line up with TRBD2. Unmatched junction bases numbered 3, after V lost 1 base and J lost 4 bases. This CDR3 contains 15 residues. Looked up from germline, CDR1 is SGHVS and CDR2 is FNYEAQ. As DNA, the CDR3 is TGTGCCAGCAGCTTAGAAGCGGGGGCTTACAATGAGCAGTTCTTC. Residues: CASSLEAGAYNEQFF.

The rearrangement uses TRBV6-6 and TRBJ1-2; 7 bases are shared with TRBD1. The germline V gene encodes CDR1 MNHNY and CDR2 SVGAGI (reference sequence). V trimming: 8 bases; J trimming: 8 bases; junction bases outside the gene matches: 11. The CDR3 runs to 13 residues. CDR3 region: CASVGGRGEGYTF. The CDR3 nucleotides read TGTGCCAGCGTAGGGGGCAGGGGTGAGGGCTACACCTTC.

This chain's CDR3 is CASGRTLTGASGSPLHF. In DNA form, the CDR3 reads TGTGCTAGTGGCAGGACCCTTACAGGGGCCAGTGGGTCACCCCTCCACTTT. This rearrangement joins TRBV12-5 to TRBJ1-6; 7 bases agree with TRBD1. CDR1 is LGHNT, CDR2 FRNRAP, per germline. This CDR3 has 17 residues. V lost 6 bases, J lost 10 bases, and 18 bases stayed unmatched.

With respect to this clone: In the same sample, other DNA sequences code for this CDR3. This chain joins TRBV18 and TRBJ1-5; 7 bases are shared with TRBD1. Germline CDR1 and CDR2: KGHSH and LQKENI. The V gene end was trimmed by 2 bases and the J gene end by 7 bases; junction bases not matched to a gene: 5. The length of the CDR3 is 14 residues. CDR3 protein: CASSPTGAVQPQHF. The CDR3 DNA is TGTGCCAGCTCACCAACAGGGGCGGTCCAGCCCCAGCATTTT. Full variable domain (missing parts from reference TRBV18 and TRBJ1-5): NAGVMQNPRHLVRRRGQEARLRCSPMKGHSHVYWYRQLPEEGLKFMVYLQKENIIDESGMPKERFSAEFPKEGPSILRIQQVVRGDSAAYFCASSPTGAVQPQHFGDGTRLSIL.

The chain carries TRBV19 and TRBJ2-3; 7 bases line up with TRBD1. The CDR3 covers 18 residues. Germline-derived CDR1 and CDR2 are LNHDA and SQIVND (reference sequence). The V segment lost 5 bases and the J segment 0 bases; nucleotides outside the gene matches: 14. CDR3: CASSPRPRQGASTDTQYF. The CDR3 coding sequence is TGTGCCAGTAGTCCCAGGCCCCGACAGGGAGCTAGCACAGATACGCAGTATTTT.

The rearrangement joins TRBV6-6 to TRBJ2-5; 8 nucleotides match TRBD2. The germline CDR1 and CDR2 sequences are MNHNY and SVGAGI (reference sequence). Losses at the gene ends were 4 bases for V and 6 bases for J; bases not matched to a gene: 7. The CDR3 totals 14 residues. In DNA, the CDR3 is TGTGCCAGCAGTTTCAGGCGGGAGGAAAAGACCCAGTACTTC. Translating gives CASSFRREEKTQYF.

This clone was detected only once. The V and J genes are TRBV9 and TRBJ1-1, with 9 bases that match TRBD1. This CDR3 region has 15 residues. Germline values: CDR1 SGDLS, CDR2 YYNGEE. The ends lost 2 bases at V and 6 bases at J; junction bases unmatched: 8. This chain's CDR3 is CASSVVGTGTPEAFF. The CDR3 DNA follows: TGTGCCAGCAGCGTCGTTGGGACAGGGACCCCTGAAGCTTTCTTT.

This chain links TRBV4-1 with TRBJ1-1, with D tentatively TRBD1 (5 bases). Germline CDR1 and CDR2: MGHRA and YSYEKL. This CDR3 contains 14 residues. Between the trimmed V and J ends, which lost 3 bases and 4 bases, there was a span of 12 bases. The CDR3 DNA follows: TGCGCCAGCAGCCACCGGGACTCAAGCACTGAAGCTTTCTTT. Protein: CASSHRDSSTEAFF.

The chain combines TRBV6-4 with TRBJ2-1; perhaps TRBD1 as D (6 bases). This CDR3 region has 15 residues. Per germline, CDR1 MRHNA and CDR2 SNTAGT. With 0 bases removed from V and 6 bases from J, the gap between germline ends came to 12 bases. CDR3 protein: CASSDSSRGGNEQFF. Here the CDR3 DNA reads TGTGCCAGCAGTGACTCGAGTAGAGGGGGCAATGAGCAGTTCTTC.